This record looks at one TCR beta chain sequence and its context. Sequencing used immunoSEQ multiplex PCR; TCRdb keeps in-frame clones, though not all of them. The repertoire consists of 70,000 or so clones, with around 80% occurring once and the leading ten covering about 24%. The length of the CDR3 is 15 residues. Germline V gene lookup returns CDR1 SGHDN and CDR2 FVKESK. V was clipped by 2 bases and J by 0 bases; unmatched bases: 3. This entry comes from a study of blood T cell repertoires in COVID-19. On the study more broadly: PBMCs, B-cell-depleted T cells, or T cells were the source of the cDNA or gDNA that made up the material.

This sequence was found in a human donor in a cohort sampled during active COVID-19. J is TRBJ2-7 and V is TRBV14, with 8 bases aligning to TRBD2. Sequencing input: peripheral blood. The CDR3 protein is CASSQQSGGSYEQYF. CDR3 bases: TGTGCCAGCAGCCAACAGAGCGGGGGCTCCTACGAGCAGTACTTC.